This record looks at one TCR beta chain sequence and its context. The data are from a study of blood T cell repertoires in COVID-19. Study processing details: Researchers report that nucleated cell counts were estimated from reference gene primer amplification. Assay: immunoSEQ multiplex PCR; the TCRdb copy retains only in-frame clones and omits some. V, J and clone size are taken as reported in that table, and D and trimming were inferred from the DNA itself. Here the sample spans about 240,000 clones, roughly 87% being singletons. Germline V CDR1 and CDR2: MNHNY, SVGAGI (reference sequence). The ends were cut back, 5 bases at V and 7 bases at J, with 11 bases in the middle. The CDR3 runs 12 residues.

The receptor's source is a man aged 60 to 75 who had recovered from COVID-19. The chain carries TRBV6-6 and TRBJ1-1, with unresolved D. The specimen was peripheral blood. The chain's CDR3 is CASSPGFSEAFF. The CDR3 nucleotides are TGTGCCAGCAGTCCCGGGTTCAGTGAAGCTTTCTTT.